This T cell receptor (beta chain) was sequenced in a study of OX40 agonist ivuxolimab in advanced cancers. Using immunoSEQ multiplex PCR, the repertoire was profiled, and TCRdb retains in-frame clones only, with some absent. The data show tens of thousands of clones, with roughly 91% seen just once and about 0.35% held by the top ten. This clone was seen only a few times. This CDR3 spans 13 amino acids. Trimming stripped 0 bases from V and 4 bases from J, with 7 bases between. Germline V gene data show CDR1 as SGDLS and CDR2 as YYNGEE. Sequenced here: CD4+ or CD8+ T cells sorted from blood, sampled in a trial of the OX40 agonist ivuxolimab. The sequence derives from an adult with an advanced solid tumor such as melanoma, head and neck, liver or kidney cancer. V gene TRBV9 combines with J gene TRBJ1-1; weak D call: TRBD1 (5 bases). CDR3 protein: CASSVGGTTEAFF. DNA of the CDR3: TGTGCCAGCAGCGTAGGAGGGACCACTGAAGCTTTCTTT.